The clone carrying this TCR beta chain was found once. This specimen belongs to a study of Ad26.COV2.S vaccination and SARS-CoV-2 variants. Profiled with immunoSEQ multiplex PCR; TCRdb holds only in-frame clones, not every one. The profile shows about 460,000 clones, approximately 90% of them singletons. CDR1 is SNHLY and CDR2 is FYNNEI in the germline V gene. Trimming removed 4 bases at V and 1 base at J, with 7 bases between. The CDR3 sequence is 14 residues long. Noted treatment: some 20 received Ad26.COV2.S at low or high dose, single or two shots; roughly five received placebo; per-sample allocation not given. Samples analyzed were those drawn on day 63 after the first vaccine or placebo injection.

V and J are TRBV2 and TRBJ2-2, with D uncertain. The specimen comprised peripheral blood, sampled in a trial of Ad26.COV2.S vaccine versus placebo. The sequence was obtained from a person between 18 and 65 years old who received the Ad26.COV2.S COVID-19 vaccine or a placebo. CDR3 residues: CASSVKGNTGELFF. CDR3 DNA sequence: TGTGCCAGCAGTGTAAAGGGGAACACCGGGGAGCTGTTTTTT.